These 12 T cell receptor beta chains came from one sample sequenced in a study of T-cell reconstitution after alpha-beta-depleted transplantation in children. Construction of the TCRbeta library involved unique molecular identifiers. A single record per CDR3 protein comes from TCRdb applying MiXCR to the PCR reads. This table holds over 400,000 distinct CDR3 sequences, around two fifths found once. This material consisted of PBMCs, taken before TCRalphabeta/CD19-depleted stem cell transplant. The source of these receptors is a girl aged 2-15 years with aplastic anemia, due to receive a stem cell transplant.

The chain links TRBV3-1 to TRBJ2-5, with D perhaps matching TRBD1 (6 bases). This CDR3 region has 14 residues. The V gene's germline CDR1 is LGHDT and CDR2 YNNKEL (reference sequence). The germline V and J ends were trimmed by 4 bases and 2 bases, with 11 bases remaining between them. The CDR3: CASSLWTVQETQYF. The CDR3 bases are TGTGCCAGCAGCCTCTGGACAGTACAAGAGACCCAGTACTTC.

In nucleotides, the CDR3 is TGTGCCAGCAGTTACTCGAGCGCGGGGGCCACCGGGGAGCTGTTTTTT. Translating it yields CASSYSSAGATGELFF. This chain joins TRBV6-7 and TRBJ2-2; D possibly corresponds to TRBD2 (7 bases). TRBV6-7 is an ORF, and what it does is uncertain. V was trimmed by 0 bases and J by 4 bases, leaving 12 bases between them. CDR3 length: 16 amino acids.

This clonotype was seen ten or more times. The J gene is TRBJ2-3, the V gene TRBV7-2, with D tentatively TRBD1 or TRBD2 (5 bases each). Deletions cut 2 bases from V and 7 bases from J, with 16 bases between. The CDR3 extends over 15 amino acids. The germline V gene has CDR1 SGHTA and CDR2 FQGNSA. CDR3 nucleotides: TGTGCCAGCAGCTTATCGACCGGGACGCTTCATACGCAGTATTTT. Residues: CASSLSTGTLHTQYF.

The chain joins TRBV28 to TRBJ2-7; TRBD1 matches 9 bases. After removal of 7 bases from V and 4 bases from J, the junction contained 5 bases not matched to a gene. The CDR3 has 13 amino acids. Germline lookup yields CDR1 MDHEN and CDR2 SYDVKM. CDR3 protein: CASTLGQGYEQYF. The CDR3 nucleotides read TGTGCCAGCACCCTGGGACAGGGATACGAGCAGTACTTC.

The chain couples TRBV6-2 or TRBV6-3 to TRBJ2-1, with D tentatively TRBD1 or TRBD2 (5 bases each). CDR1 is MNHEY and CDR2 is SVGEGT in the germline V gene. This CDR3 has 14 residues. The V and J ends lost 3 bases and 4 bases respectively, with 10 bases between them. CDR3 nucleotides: TGTGCCAGCAGTTATCAGGGCGGGTACAATGAGCAGTTCTTC. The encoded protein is CASSYQGGYNEQFF.

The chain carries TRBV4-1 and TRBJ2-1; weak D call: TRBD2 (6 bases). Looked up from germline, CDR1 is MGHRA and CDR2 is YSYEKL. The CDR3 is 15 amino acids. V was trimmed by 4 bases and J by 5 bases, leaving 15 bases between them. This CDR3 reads CASSPRLVGDNEQFF. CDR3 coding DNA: TGCGCCAGCAGCCCCCGACTAGTAGGGGACAATGAGCAGTTCTTC.

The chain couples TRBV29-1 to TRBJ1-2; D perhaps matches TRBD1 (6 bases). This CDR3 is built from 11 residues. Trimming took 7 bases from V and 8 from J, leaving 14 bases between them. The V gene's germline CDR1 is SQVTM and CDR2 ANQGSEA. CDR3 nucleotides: TGCAGCGGCCTACAGGGACGCGGCTACACCTTC. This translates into CSGLQGRGYTF.

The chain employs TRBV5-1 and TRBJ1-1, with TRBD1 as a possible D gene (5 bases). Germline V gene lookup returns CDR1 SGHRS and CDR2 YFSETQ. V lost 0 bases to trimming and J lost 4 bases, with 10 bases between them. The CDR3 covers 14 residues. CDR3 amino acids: CASSLGQFITEAFF. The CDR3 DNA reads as TGCGCCAGCAGCTTGGGACAGTTTATCACTGAAGCTTTCTTT.

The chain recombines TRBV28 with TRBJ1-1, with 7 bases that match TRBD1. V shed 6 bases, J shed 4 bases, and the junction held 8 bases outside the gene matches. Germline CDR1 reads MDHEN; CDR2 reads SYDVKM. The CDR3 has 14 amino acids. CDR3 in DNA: TGTGCCAGCAGATACAGGGGAGCGAGCACTGAAGCTTTCTTT. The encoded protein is CASRYRGASTEAFF.

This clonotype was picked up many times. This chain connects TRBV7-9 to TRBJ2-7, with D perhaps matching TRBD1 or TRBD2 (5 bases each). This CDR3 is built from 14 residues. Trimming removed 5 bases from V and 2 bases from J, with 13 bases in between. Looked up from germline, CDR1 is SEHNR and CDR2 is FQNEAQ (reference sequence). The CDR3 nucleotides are TGTGCCAGCAGCACCCCGGGGCCCCCCTACGAGCAGTACTTC. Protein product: CASSTPGPPYEQYF.

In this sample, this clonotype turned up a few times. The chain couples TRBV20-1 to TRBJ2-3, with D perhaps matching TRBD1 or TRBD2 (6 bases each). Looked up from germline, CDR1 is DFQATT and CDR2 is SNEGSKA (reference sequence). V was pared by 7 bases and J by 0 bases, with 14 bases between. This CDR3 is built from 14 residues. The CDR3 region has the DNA TGCAGTGGCTATGGGGGGCGTAGCACAGATACGCAGTATTTT. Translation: CSGYGGRSTDTQYF.

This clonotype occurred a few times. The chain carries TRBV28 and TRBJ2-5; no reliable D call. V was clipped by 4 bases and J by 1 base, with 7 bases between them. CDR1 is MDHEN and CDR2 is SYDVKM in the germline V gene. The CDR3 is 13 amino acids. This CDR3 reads CASSSSFQETQYF. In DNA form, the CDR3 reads TGTGCCAGCAGTTCGAGCTTCCAAGAGACCCAGTACTTC.